Listed here are 17 T cell receptor beta chains from one sample, sequenced in a study of CD8 T cells in Susac syndrome. Reverse transcription of roughly 0.5 to 1 ug RNA was performed with random hexamers. From the immunoSEQ multiplex PCR reads, TCRdb called clonotypes with MiXCR, one entry per CDR3 protein. This table has tens of thousands of distinct CDR3 sequences, around nine tenths appearing once. The specimen was CD8+ T cells from PBMCs. Receptor source: a human donor with multiple sclerosis.

This sequence joins TRBV30 and TRBJ2-1; 8 positions match TRBD1. The CDR3 is 15 residues long. J gave up 0 bases and V 5 bases, and 6 bases lay outside the gene matches. CDR1 is GTSNPN and CDR2 is SVGIG in the germline V gene (reference sequence). The chain's CDR3 is CAWVGQASSYNEQFF. The DNA of the CDR3 is TGTGCCTGGGTGGGACAGGCGAGCTCCTACAATGAGCAGTTCTTC.

This clonotype is medium-sized by share. V and J are TRBV7-8 and TRBJ1-1, with unresolved D. Trimming pared 3 bases from V and 4 bases from J, leaving 9 bases between. The CDR3 contains 13 residues. Germline CDR1 SGHVS, CDR2 FQNEAQ. In DNA form, the CDR3 reads TGTGCCAGCAGCTTTGGGGTAATCACTGAAGCTTTCTTT. This encodes CASSFGVITEAFF.

The V and J genes are TRBV27 and TRBJ2-1; no clear D gene. The V end was cut by 5 bases, the J end by 5 bases, with 7 bases between. The CDR3 covers 12 residues. Germline V gene lookup returns CDR1 MNHEY and CDR2 SMNVEV (reference sequence). CDR3 in amino acids: CASSTQNNEQFF. The CDR3 DNA sequence: TGTGCCAGCAGTACACAGAACAATGAGCAGTTCTTC.

Written as DNA, the CDR3 is TGTGCCAGCAGCCCCCCGGCAGGGGACAACTATGGCTACACCTTC. This gives the protein CASSPPAGDNYGYTF. This chain uses TRBV7-9 with TRBJ1-2, with TRBD1 as a possible D gene (6 bases). Trimming shortened V by 5 bases and J by 2 bases, and 15 bases separated the two germline ends. Germline V gene data show CDR1 as SEHNR and CDR2 as FQNEAQ (reference sequence). This CDR3 region has 15 residues.

The chain carries TRBV28 and TRBJ2-3; D uncertain. CDR3 length equals 15 residues. Germline V gene sequence: CDR1 MDHEN, CDR2 SYDVKM. V lost 8 bases and J 0 bases, leaving 15 bases between the germline ends. CDR3 in DNA: TGTGCCAGCGGCTCCGGAGACTCAAGCACAGATACGCAGTATTTT. This translates into CASGSGDSSTDTQYF.

This chain uses TRBV15 with TRBJ2-1, with a possible D match to TRBD1 (5 bases). V lost 3 bases and J 7 bases, leaving 10 bases between the germline ends. Germline V lookup: CDR1 LNHNV, CDR2 YYDKDF (reference sequence). CDR3 size: 13 residues. CDR3: CATSSRVGNEQFF. The CDR3 DNA reads TGTGCCACCAGCAGCAGGGTTGGGAATGAGCAGTTCTTC.

The chain couples TRBV3-1 to TRBJ1-2; 7 bases map to TRBD1. Looked up from germline, CDR1 is LGHDT and CDR2 is YNNKEL (reference sequence). This CDR3 has 17 amino acids. V lost 1 base to trimming and J lost 2 bases; unmatched junction nucleotides: 10. The CDR3 DNA follows: TGTGCCAGCAGCCAAGTTCTTTCCCGGGACAGCAACTATGGCTACACCTTC. Residues: CASSQVLSRDSNYGYTF.

In its sample, this clonotype was seen a few times. The J gene is TRBJ2-7, the V gene TRBV6-2 or TRBV6-3; 8 positions agree with TRBD1. The CDR3 is 16 amino acids. Losses at the gene ends were 5 bases for V and 1 base for J; bases not matched to a gene: 10. The germline gives CDR1 MNHEY, CDR2 SVGEGT. For the CDR3, the DNA is TGTGCCAGCAGTATCGACAGGGGCTTATTATCCTACGAGCAGTACTTC. It translates to CASSIDRGLLSYEQYF.

The V and J genes are TRBV5-6 and TRBJ2-7; D possibly corresponds to TRBD1 (6 bases). This CDR3 has 13 residues. V was trimmed by 1 base and J by 7 bases, leaving 12 bases between them. Germline CDR1 reads SGHDT; CDR2 reads YYEEEE. CDR3: CASSLLIQGEQYF. The CDR3 DNA is TGTGCCAGCAGCTTGCTCATCCAGGGGGAGCAGTACTTC.

The CDR3 sequence is CASTPGPSGRLTNEKLFF. CDR3 coding DNA: TGTGCCAGCACCCCCGGGCCCTCGGGCAGACTCACTAATGAAAAACTGTTTTTT. V usage is TRBV28 and J usage is TRBJ1-4; D is uncertain. The length of the CDR3 is 18 residues. V was pared by 7 bases and J by 2 bases, with 23 bases between. Germline V gene data show CDR1 as MDHEN and CDR2 as SYDVKM. Supplemented by reference TRBV28 and TRBJ1-4, the full variable domain reads DVKVTQSSRYLVKRTGEKVFLECVQDMDHENMFWYRQDPGLGLRLIYFSYDVKMKEKGDIPEGYSVSREKKERFSLILESASTNQTSMYLCASTPGPSGRLTNEKLFFGSGTQLSVL.

The V gene is TRBV28, the J gene TRBJ2-5; no clear D gene. Germline-derived CDR1 and CDR2 are MDHEN and SYDVKM. The CDR3 spans 13 residues. Trimming pared 7 bases from V and 2 bases from J, leaving 11 bases between. Written as DNA, the CDR3 is TGTGCCAGCAACCAACAGTCTCAAGAGACCCAGTACTTC. Protein product: CASNQQSQETQYF. The whole variable domain, remainder taken from reference TRBV28 and TRBJ2-5, is DVKVTQSSRYLVKRTGEKVFLECVQDMDHENMFWYRQDPGLGLRLIYFSYDVKMKEKGDIPEGYSVSREKKERFSLILESASTNQTSMYLCASNQQSQETQYFGPGTRLLVL.

This rearrangement joins TRBV7-3 to TRBJ2-1, with a possible D match to TRBD2 (6 bases). CDR3 length: 13 residues. The germline V gene encodes CDR1 SGHTA and CDR2 FQGTGA. V lost 2 bases and J 8 bases, leaving 10 bases between the germline ends. The CDR3 is CASSLGRGHEQFF. As DNA, the CDR3 is TGTGCCAGCAGCTTAGGGCGGGGTCATGAGCAGTTCTTC.

CDR3 sequence reads: CAWSVVGIASDTQYF. In DNA form, the CDR3 reads TGTGCCTGGAGTGTAGTGGGGATAGCGTCGGATACGCAGTATTTT. The chain combines TRBV30 with TRBJ2-3, with D tentatively TRBD2 (5 bases). The CDR3 runs to 15 residues. Germline V gene data show CDR1 as GTSNPN and CDR2 as SVGIG (reference sequence). V dropped 0 bases and J dropped 6 bases, with 16 bases sitting between them.

CDR3 protein: CASSQVPENTDTQYF. DNA of the CDR3: TGCGCCAGCAGCCAAGTTCCGGAGAACACAGATACGCAGTATTTT. The chain recombines TRBV4-1 with TRBJ2-3; D remains ambiguous. The CDR3 length is 15 residues. The germline V and J ends were trimmed by 1 base and 2 bases, with 10 bases remaining between them. Germline CDR1 reads MGHRA; CDR2 reads YSYEKL.

This rearrangement joins TRBV9 to TRBJ1-2; D is ambiguous. V was pared by 3 bases and J by 6 bases, with 9 bases between. The length of the CDR3 is 12 residues. CDR1 SGDLS and CDR2 YYNGEE come from the germline V gene. The CDR3: CASSAPRDGYTF. The CDR3 region has the DNA TGTGCCAGCAGCGCCCCCCGGGATGGCTACACCTTC.

The chain carries TRBV9 and TRBJ2-7; 8 nucleotides match TRBD2. The CDR3 loop spans 17 amino acids. CDR1 and CDR2 (germline): SGDLS, YYNGEE. With V trimmed by 4 bases and J by 0 bases, 12 bases remained unmatched. The CDR3 protein is CASSPGLDASSSYEQYF. In DNA, the CDR3 is TGTGCCAGCAGCCCGGGACTAGACGCCTCGAGCTCCTACGAGCAGTACTTC.

The chain recombines TRBV12-3 or TRBV12-4 with TRBJ2-5, with TRBD1 identical over 7 bases. The CDR3 contains 14 residues. Trimming removed 5 bases from V and 2 bases from J; junction bases left unmatched: 5. CDR3 loop: CASSATGMQETQYF. The CDR3 DNA reads as TGTGCCAGCAGTGCGACAGGGATGCAAGAGACCCAGTACTTC.